Listed below are T cell receptor beta chains from one sample, sequenced in a study of regulatory T cells in long-lasting Graves disease. MiXCR, run by TCRdb on the multiplex PCR reads, gives a single entry per CDR3 protein. The sample holds approximately 400,000 distinct CDR3 sequences, roughly 12% seen once. These data also formed part of another study, on T cells in Graves' hyperthyroidism and ophthalmopathy.

The sequences come from peripheral blood mononuclear cells (PBMCs), collected at new diagnosis, from a patient treated with antithyroid drugs. These receptors were collected from a woman aged 18-30 years with Graves disease. Each CDR3 is given with its conserved first and last residue. D genes are given only for firm matches. Clone sizes are given selectively: once, few, many, or a class where the clone is expanded.

clone size: many
J gene: TRBJ2-3
V gene: TRBV20-1
D gene: NA
CDR3 protein: CSARVTVEPRTDTQYF
CDR3 DNA: TGCAGTGCTAGAGTAACTGTCGAACCCCGCACAGATACGCAGTATTTT

clone size: few
J gene: TRBJ2-1
V gene: TRBV12-3/TRBV12-4
D gene: NA
CDR3 protein: CASSLGPRGDEQFF
CDR3 DNA: TGTGCCAGCAGTTTAGGCCCCAGGGGAGATGAGCAGTTCTTC

clone size: few
J gene: TRBJ2-3
V gene: TRBV9
D gene: TRBD2
CDR3 protein: CASSTKWGGDYHTDTQYF
CDR3 DNA: TGTGCCAGCAGCACGAAGTGGGGGGGGGACTATCACACAGATACGCAGTATTTT

clone size: NA
J gene: TRBJ1-3
V gene: TRBV20-1
D gene: NA
CDR3 protein: CSATVLQVSGNTIYF
CDR3 DNA: TGCAGTGCTACGGTATTACAGGTCTCTGGAAACACCATATATTTT

clone size: many
J gene: TRBJ1-3
V gene: TRBV27
D gene: NA
CDR3 protein: CASSLSMDGGSGNTIYF
CDR3 DNA: TGTGCCAGCAGTTTATCGATGGACGGGGGCTCTGGAAACACCATATATTTT

clone size: few
J gene: TRBJ1-5
V gene: TRBV4-2
D gene: NA
CDR3 protein: CASSQEGVRSNQPQHF
CDR3 DNA: TGTGCCAGCAGCCAAGAGGGGGTCAGAAGCAATCAGCCCCAGCATTTT

clone size: many
J gene: TRBJ1-5
V gene: TRBV7-2
D gene: NA
CDR3 protein: CASSWDSNQPQHF
CDR3 DNA: TGTGCCAGCAGCTGGGACAGCAATCAGCCCCAGCATTTT

clone size: many
J gene: TRBJ1-6
V gene: TRBV13
D gene: TRBD1
CDR3 protein: CASSQGQFSSPLHF
CDR3 DNA: TGTGCCAGCAGCCAGGGACAGTTCAGCTCACCCCTCCACTTT

clone size: many
J gene: TRBJ2-1
V gene: TRBV12-3/TRBV12-4
D gene: TRBD1
CDR3 protein: CASRPGQGDYNEQFF
CDR3 DNA: TGTGCCAGCAGACCGGGACAGGGGGACTACAATGAGCAGTTCTTC

clone size: NA
J gene: TRBJ2-1
V gene: TRBV29-1
D gene: TRBD2
CDR3 protein: CSASLAGGYNEQFF
CDR3 DNA: TGCAGCGCCAGTTTAGCGGGAGGATACAATGAGCAGTTCTTC

clone size: NA
J gene: TRBJ2-7
V gene: TRBV11-2
D gene: TRBD1
CDR3 protein: CASSWDRAYEQYF
CDR3 DNA: TGTGCCAGCAGCTGGGACAGGGCCTACGAGCAGTACTTC

clone size: NA
J gene: TRBJ1-1
V gene: TRBV10-3
D gene: TRBD1
CDR3 protein: CAISERGGSNTEAFF
CDR3 DNA: TGTGCCATCAGTGAGCGAGGGGGCTCGAACACTGAAGCTTTCTTT

clone size: many
J gene: TRBJ2-1
V gene: TRBV7-9
D gene: NA
CDR3 protein: CASRWRWAEQFF
CDR3 DNA: TGTGCCAGCAGGTGGAGGTGGGCTGAGCAGTTCTTC

clone size: many
J gene: TRBJ2-1
V gene: TRBV18
D gene: TRBD2
CDR3 protein: CASSPRLAGGPGNEQFF
CDR3 DNA: TGTGCCAGCTCACCACGGCTAGCGGGGGGGCCTGGAAATGAGCAGTTCTTC

clone size: many
J gene: TRBJ1-1
V gene: TRBV20-1
D gene: NA
CDR3 protein: CSASSGLNTEAFF
CDR3 DNA: TGCAGTGCTAGTTCCGGTTTGAACACTGAAGCTTTCTTT

clone size: many
J gene: TRBJ1-5
V gene: TRBV25-1
D gene: NA
CDR3 protein: CASRKRTALNQPQHF
CDR3 DNA: TGTGCCAGCAGGAAACGGACAGCCCTCAATCAGCCCCAGCATTTT

clone size: NA
J gene: TRBJ1-1
V gene: TRBV4-1
D gene: NA
CDR3 protein: CASSHGRTGTEAFF
CDR3 DNA: TGCGCCAGCAGCCATGGAAGGACCGGTACGGAAGCTTTCTTT

clone size: many
J gene: TRBJ1-5
V gene: TRBV11-2
D gene: NA
CDR3 protein: CASSFTSTAHLVRSNQPQHF
CDR3 DNA: TGTGCCAGCAGCTTTACCTCAACAGCTCATTTGGTTCGTAGCAATCAGCCCCAGCATTTT

clone size: few
J gene: TRBJ1-2
V gene: TRBV4-1
D gene: TRBD1
CDR3 protein: CASSQAPGQVYGYTF
CDR3 DNA: TGCGCCAGCAGCCAAGCCCCGGGACAGGTCTATGGCTACACCTTC

clone size: NA
J gene: TRBJ2-2
V gene: TRBV27
D gene: NA
CDR3 protein: CASRVRTNTGELFF
CDR3 DNA: TGTGCCAGCAGAGTTAGAACGAACACCGGGGAGCTGTTTTTT

clone size: many
J gene: TRBJ1-2
V gene: TRBV27
D gene: TRBD1
CDR3 protein: CASSSRQGAGGYTF
CDR3 DNA: TGTGCCAGCAGTTCGAGACAGGGGGCAGGCGGCTACACCTTC

clone size: many
J gene: TRBJ2-3
V gene: TRBV28
D gene: NA
CDR3 protein: CASSVRAGLGTDTQYF
CDR3 DNA: TGTGCCAGCAGTGTTAGGGCGGGTCTAGGCACAGATACGCAGTATTTT

clone size: many
J gene: TRBJ2-7
V gene: TRBV30
D gene: NA
CDR3 protein: CAWSVLGPQVNF
CDR3 DNA: TGTGCCTGGAGTGTACTTGGGCCCCAAGTTAACTTC

clone size: many
J gene: TRBJ1-2
V gene: TRBV27
D gene: NA
CDR3 protein: CASSFLNGGGYTF
CDR3 DNA: TGTGCCAGCAGTTTCCTGAATGGGGGGGGCTACACCTTC

clone size: few
J gene: TRBJ1-1
V gene: TRBV10-3
D gene: NA
CDR3 protein: CAISDQGKDTEAFF
CDR3 DNA: TGTGCCATCAGTGATCAGGGTAAGGACACTGAAGCTTTCTTT

clone size: many
J gene: TRBJ1-2
V gene: TRBV5-1
D gene: NA
CDR3 protein: CASSFTEHPNYGYTF
CDR3 DNA: TGCGCCAGCAGCTTTACGGAACACCCGAACTATGGCTACACCTTC

clone size: NA
J gene: TRBJ2-6
V gene: TRBV27
D gene: TRBD1
CDR3 protein: CASSPLGQGAAGANVLTF
CDR3 DNA: TGTGCCAGCAGCCCCCTTGGACAGGGGGCGGCTGGGGCCAACGTCCTGACTTTC

clone size: many
J gene: TRBJ1-3
V gene: TRBV5-1
D gene: NA
CDR3 protein: CASSLAAAGNTIYF
CDR3 DNA: TGCGCCAGCAGCTTGGCCGCAGCTGGAAACACCATATATTTT

clone size: many
J gene: TRBJ1-2
V gene: TRBV3-1
D gene: NA
CDR3 protein: CASSQPPRLGPGISYGYTF
CDR3 DNA: TGTGCCAGCAGCCAGCCCCCCCGTCTCGGGCCAGGGATTAGCTATGGCTACACCTTC

clone size: many
J gene: TRBJ2-3
V gene: TRBV4-1
D gene: NA
CDR3 protein: CASSQAGATDTQYF
CDR3 DNA: TGCGCCAGCAGCCAAGCGGGGGCGACAGATACGCAGTATTTT

clone size: many
J gene: TRBJ2-3
V gene: TRBV7-2
D gene: NA
CDR3 protein: CASSPRQVTDTQYF
CDR3 DNA: TGTGCCAGCAGCCCGAGACAAGTTACAGATACGCAGTATTTT

clone size: few
J gene: TRBJ2-1
V gene: TRBV5-4
D gene: TRBD2
CDR3 protein: CASSFLAGSLQEQFF
CDR3 DNA: TGTGCCAGCAGCTTCCTAGCGGGATCTCTCCAGGAGCAGTTCTTC

clone size: few
J gene: TRBJ1-3
V gene: TRBV20-1
D gene: NA
CDR3 protein: CSAPNRGEGNTIYF
CDR3 DNA: TGCAGTGCCCCAAACCGGGGTGAAGGAAACACCATATATTTT

clone size: many
J gene: TRBJ2-7
V gene: TRBV3-1
D gene: TRBD2
CDR3 protein: CASSQVPGLAGYEQYF
CDR3 DNA: TGTGCCAGCAGCCAAGTCCCGGGACTAGCAGGCTACGAGCAGTACTTC

clone size: few
J gene: TRBJ1-2
V gene: TRBV5-4
D gene: NA
CDR3 protein: CASSLGAREIYGYTF
CDR3 DNA: TGTGCCAGCAGCTTGGGGGCCAGAGAAATCTATGGCTACACCTTC

clone size: many
J gene: TRBJ2-3
V gene: TRBV28
D gene: TRBD2
CDR3 protein: CASSFTSGGPTDTQYF
CDR3 DNA: TGTGCCAGCAGTTTTACTAGCGGGGGGCCCACAGATACGCAGTATTTT

clone size: many
J gene: TRBJ2-3
V gene: TRBV3-1
D gene: TRBD2
CDR3 protein: CASSPTPGLAGEEYTQYF
CDR3 DNA: TGTGCCAGCAGCCCTACGCCGGGACTAGCGGGGGAGGAATATACGCAGTATTTT

clone size: many
J gene: TRBJ2-7
V gene: TRBV10-3
D gene: TRBD2
CDR3 protein: CASTLGLAGSAGRGEQYF
CDR3 DNA: TGTGCCAGTACACTTGGACTAGCGGGATCCGCCGGGAGGGGGGAGCAGTACTTC

clone size: many
J gene: TRBJ2-1
V gene: TRBV27
D gene: TRBD2
CDR3 protein: CASSLTLAGAVYEQFF
CDR3 DNA: TGTGCCAGCAGTTTAACCCTAGCGGGAGCAGTCTATGAGCAGTTCTTC

clone size: many
J gene: TRBJ2-3
V gene: TRBV29-1
D gene: NA
CDR3 protein: CSVDGGPGRRGTDTQYF
CDR3 DNA: TGCAGCGTTGATGGGGGGCCTGGGCGACGGGGCACAGATACGCAGTATTTT

clone size: many
J gene: TRBJ2-1
V gene: TRBV12-3/TRBV12-4
D gene: TRBD2
CDR3 protein: CASSPQTSGYNEQFF
CDR3 DNA: TGTGCCAGCAGCCCCCAGACTAGCGGCTACAATGAGCAGTTCTTC

clone size: many
J gene: TRBJ1-1
V gene: TRBV4-3
D gene: NA
CDR3 protein: CASSQGQLNTEAFF
CDR3 DNA: TGTGCCAGCAGCCAAGGACAGTTGAACACTGAAGCTTTCTTT

clone size: many
J gene: TRBJ2-1
V gene: TRBV7-8
D gene: NA
CDR3 protein: CASSLGLGGEQFF
CDR3 DNA: TGTGCCAGCAGCTTGGGATTAGGGGGTGAGCAGTTCTTC

clone size: NA
J gene: TRBJ2-2
V gene: TRBV27
D gene: NA
CDR3 protein: CASSSPGPWANTGELFF
CDR3 DNA: TGTGCCAGCAGTTCCCCAGGACCGTGGGCAAACACCGGGGAGCTGTTTTTT

clone size: few
J gene: TRBJ2-2
V gene: TRBV6-1
D gene: TRBD2
CDR3 protein: CASRGLAGTGELFF
CDR3 DNA: TGTGCCAGCAGAGGACTAGCGGGTACCGGGGAGCTGTTTTTT